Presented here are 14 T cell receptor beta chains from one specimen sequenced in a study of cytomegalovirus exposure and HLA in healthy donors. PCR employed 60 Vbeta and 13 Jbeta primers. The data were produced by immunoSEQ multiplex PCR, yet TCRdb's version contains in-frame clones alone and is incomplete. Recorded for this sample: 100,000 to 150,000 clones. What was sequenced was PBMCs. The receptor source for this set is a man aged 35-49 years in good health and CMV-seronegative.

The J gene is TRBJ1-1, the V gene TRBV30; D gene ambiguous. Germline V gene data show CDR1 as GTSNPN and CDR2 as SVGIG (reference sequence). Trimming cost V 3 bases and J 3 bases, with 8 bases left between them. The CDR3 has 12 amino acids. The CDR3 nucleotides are TGTGCCTGGAGGAAGGAGCACACTGAAGCTTTCTTT. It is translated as CAWRKEHTEAFF.

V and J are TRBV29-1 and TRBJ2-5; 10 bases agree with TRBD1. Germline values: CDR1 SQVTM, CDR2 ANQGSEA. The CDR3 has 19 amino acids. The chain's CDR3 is CRPQLGTGVVTGVQETQYF. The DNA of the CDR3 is TGCAGGCCTCAACTTGGGACAGGGGTAGTCACTGGGGTTCAAGAGACCCAGTACTTC.

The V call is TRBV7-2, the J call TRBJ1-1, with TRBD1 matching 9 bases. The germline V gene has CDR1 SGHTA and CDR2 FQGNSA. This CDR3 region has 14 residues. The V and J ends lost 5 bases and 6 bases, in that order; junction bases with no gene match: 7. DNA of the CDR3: TGTGCCAGCAGCGTGGACAGGGGCTTCCCTGAAGCTTTCTTT. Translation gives CASSVDRGFPEAFF. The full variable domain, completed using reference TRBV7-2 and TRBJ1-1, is GAGVSQSPSNKVTEKGKDVELRCDPISGHTALYWYRQSLGQGLEFLIYFQGNSAPDKSGLPSDRFSAERTGGSVSTLTIQRTQQEDSAVYLCASSVDRGFPEAFFGQGTRLTVV.

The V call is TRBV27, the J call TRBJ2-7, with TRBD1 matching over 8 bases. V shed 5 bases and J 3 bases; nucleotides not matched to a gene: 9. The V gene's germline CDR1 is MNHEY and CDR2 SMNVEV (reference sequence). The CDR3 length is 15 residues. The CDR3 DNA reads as TGTGCCAGCAGTCCGAGGGACAGGTCTCACTACGAGCAGTACTTC. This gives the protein CASSPRDRSHYEQYF.

In nucleotides, the CDR3 is TGTGCCAGCTCACCTGGGCAGATCAATGAGCAGTTCTTC. Its translation: CASSPGQINEQFF. The chain links TRBV18 to TRBJ2-1; D is unresolved. With 3 bases removed from V and 6 bases from J, the gap between germline ends came to 9 bases. Germline values: CDR1 KGHSH, CDR2 LQKENI. This CDR3 has 13 residues. The entire variable domain, with the rest obtained from reference TRBV18 and TRBJ2-1, is as follows: NAGVMQNPRHLVRRRGQEARLRCSPMKGHSHVYWYRQLPEEGLKFMVYLQKENIIDESGMPKERFSAEFPKEGPSILRIQQVVRGDSAAYFCASSPGQINEQFFGPGTRLTVL.

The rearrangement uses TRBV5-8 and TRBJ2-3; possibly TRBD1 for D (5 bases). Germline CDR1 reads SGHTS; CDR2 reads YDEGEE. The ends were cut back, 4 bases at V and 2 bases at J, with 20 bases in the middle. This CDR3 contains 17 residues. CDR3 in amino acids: CASSRFQGNGPTDTQYF. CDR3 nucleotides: TGTGCCAGCAGCCGATTCCAGGGTAACGGCCCCACAGATACGCAGTATTTT. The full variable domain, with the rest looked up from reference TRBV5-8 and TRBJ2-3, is EAGVTQSPTHLIKTRGQQATLRCSPISGHTSVYWYQQALGLGLQFLLWYDEGEERNRGNFPPRFSGRQFPNYSSELNVNALELEDSALYLCASSRFQGNGPTDTQYFGPGTRLTVL.

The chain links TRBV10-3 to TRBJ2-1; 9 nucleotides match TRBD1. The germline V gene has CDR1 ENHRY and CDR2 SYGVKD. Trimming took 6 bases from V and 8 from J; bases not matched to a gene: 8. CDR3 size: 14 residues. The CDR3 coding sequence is TGTGCCATCAGGGGGGACAGGGCTTTGGATGAGCAGTTCTTC. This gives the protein CAIRGDRALDEQFF.

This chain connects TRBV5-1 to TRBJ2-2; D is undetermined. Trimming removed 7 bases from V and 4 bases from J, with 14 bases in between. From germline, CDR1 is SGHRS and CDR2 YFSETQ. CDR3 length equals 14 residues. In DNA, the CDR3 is TGCGCCAGCGGTAGATCCTCGGGCACCGGGGAGCTGTTTTTT. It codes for CASGRSSGTGELFF.

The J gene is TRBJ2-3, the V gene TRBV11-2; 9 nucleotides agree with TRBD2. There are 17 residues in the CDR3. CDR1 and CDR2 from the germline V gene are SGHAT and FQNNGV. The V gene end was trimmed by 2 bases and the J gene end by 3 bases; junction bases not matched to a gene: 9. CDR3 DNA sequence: TGTGCCAGCAGCTTAAGATCGGCGGGAGGGCGAACAGATACGCAGTATTTT. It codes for CASSLRSAGGRTDTQYF.

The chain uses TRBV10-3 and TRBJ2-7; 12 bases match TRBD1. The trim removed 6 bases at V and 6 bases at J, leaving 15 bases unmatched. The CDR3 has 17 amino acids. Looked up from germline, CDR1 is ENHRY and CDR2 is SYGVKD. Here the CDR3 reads CAISLKGRGQGAGEQYF. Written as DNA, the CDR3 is TGTGCCATCAGCCTTAAAGGCCGGGGACAGGGGGCTGGCGAGCAGTACTTC.

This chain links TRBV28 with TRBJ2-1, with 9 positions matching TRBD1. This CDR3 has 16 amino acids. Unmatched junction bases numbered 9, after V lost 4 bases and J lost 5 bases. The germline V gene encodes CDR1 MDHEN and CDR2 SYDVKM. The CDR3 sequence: CASSSPGTGIDNEQFF. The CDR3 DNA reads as TGTGCCAGCAGTTCCCCCGGGACAGGGATTGACAATGAGCAGTTCTTC.

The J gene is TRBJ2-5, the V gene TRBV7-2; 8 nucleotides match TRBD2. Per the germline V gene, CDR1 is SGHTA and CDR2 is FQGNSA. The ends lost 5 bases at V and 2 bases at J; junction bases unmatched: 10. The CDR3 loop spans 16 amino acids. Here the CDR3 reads CASSLPGGGVQETQYF. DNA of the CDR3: TGTGCCAGCAGCCTACCGGGGGGGGGAGTGCAAGAGACCCAGTACTTC. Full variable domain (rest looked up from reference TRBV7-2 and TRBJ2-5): GAGVSQSPSNKVTEKGKDVELRCDPISGHTALYWYRQSLGQGLEFLIYFQGNSAPDKSGLPSDRFSAERTGGSVSTLTIQRTQQEDSAVYLCASSLPGGGVQETQYFGPGTRLLVL.

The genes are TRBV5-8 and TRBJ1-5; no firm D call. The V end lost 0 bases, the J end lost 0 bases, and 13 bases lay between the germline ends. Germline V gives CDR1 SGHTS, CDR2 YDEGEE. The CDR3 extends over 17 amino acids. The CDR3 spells CASSLGVGVYSNQPQHF. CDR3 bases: TGTGCCAGCAGCTTGGGAGTCGGGGTTTATAGCAATCAGCCCCAGCATTTT.

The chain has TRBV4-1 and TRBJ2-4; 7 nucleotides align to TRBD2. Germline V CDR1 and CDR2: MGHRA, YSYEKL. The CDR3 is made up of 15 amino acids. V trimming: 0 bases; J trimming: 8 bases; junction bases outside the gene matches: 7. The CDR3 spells CASSQEWEGQDIQYF. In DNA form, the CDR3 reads TGCGCCAGCAGCCAAGAATGGGAGGGCCAGGACATTCAGTACTTC.